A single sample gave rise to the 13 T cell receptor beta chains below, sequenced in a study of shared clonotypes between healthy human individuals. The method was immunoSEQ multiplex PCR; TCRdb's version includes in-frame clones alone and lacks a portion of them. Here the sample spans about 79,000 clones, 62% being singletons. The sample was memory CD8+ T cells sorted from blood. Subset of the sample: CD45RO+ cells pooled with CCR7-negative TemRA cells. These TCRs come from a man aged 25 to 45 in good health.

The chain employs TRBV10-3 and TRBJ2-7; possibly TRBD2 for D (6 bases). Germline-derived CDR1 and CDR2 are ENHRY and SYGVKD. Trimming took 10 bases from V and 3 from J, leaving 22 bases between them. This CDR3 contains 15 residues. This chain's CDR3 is CATISDPAGSYEQYF. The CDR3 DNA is TGTGCCACCATATCGGACCCGGCCGGGAGCTACGAGCAGTACTTC.

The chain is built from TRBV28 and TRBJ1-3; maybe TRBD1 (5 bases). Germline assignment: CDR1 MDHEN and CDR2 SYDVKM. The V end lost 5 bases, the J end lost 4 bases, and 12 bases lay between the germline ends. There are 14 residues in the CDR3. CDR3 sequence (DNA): TGTGCCAGCAGTGCGTCGGGGACCGGAAACACCATATATTTT. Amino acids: CASSASGTGNTIYF.

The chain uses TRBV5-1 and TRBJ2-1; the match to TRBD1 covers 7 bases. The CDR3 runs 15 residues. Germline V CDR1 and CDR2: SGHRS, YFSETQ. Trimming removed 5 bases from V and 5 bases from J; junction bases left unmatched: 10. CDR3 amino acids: CASSAQGSVNNEQFF. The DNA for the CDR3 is TGCGCCAGCAGTGCACAGGGGTCGGTTAACAATGAGCAGTTCTTC. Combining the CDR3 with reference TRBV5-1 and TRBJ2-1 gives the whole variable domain KAGVTQTPRYLIKTRGQQVTLSCSPISGHRSVSWYQQTPGQGLQFLFEYFSETQRNKGNFPGRFSGRQFSNSRSEMNVSTLELGDSALYLCASSAQGSVNNEQFFGPGTRLTVL.

This CDR3 reads CASSLAQGLSNEQFF. The CDR3 bases are TGCGCCAGCAGCTTGGCACAGGGCCTCAGCAATGAGCAGTTCTTC. The chain couples TRBV5-1 to TRBJ2-1; a weak D match, TRBD1 (6 bases). CDR1 is SGHRS and CDR2 is YFSETQ in the germline V gene. The CDR3 is made up of 15 amino acids. Deletions cut 0 bases from V and 6 bases from J, with 13 bases between.

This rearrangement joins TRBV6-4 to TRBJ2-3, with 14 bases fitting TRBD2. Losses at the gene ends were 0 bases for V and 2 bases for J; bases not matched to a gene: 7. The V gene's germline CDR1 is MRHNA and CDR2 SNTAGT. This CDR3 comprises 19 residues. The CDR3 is CASSDSWGTSGSPTDTQYF. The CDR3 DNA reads TGTGCCAGCAGTGACTCTTGGGGGACTAGCGGGAGCCCCACAGATACGCAGTATTTT.

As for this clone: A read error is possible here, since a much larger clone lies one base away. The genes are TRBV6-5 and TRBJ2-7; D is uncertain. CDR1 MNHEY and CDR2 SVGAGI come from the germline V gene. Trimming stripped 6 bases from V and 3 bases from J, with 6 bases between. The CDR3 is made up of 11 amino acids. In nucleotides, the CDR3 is TGTGCCAGCAGCCAAAACTACGAGCAGTACTTC. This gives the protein CASSQNYEQYF.

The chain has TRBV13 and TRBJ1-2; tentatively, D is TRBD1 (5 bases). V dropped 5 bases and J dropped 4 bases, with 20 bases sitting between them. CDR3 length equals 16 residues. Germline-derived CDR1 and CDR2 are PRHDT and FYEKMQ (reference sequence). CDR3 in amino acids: CASSHLSSGRPYGYTF. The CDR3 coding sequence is TGTGCCAGCAGCCATTTATCTTCAGGGCGACCCTATGGCTACACCTTC.

The CDR3 nucleotides are TGTGCCAGCACCTCTTATCCCGGGACAGGGGGGGAATTTAAGTCAGCCGGGGAGCTGTTTTTT. Translating it yields CASTSYPGTGGEFKSAGELFF. The gene calls are TRBV7-6 and TRBJ2-2; 11 bases fit TRBD1. CDR1 is SGHVS and CDR2 is FNYEAQ in the germline V gene. The CDR3 has 21 residues. Germline trimming cut 7 bases from V and 6 bases from J; bases unmatched to any gene: 25. Variable domain in full (rest from reference TRBV7-6 and TRBJ2-2): GAGVSQSPRYKVTKRGQDVALRCDPISGHVSLYWYRQALGQGPEFLTYFNYEAQQDKSGLPNDRFSAERPEGSISTLTIQRTEQRDSAMYRCASTSYPGTGGEFKSAGELFFGEGSRLTVL.

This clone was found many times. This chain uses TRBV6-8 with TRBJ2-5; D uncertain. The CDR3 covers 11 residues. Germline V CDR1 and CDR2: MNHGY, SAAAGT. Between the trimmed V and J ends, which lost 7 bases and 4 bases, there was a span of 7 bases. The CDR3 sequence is CASTLRETQYF. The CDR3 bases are TGTGCCAGCACCTTGAGAGAGACCCAGTACTTC.

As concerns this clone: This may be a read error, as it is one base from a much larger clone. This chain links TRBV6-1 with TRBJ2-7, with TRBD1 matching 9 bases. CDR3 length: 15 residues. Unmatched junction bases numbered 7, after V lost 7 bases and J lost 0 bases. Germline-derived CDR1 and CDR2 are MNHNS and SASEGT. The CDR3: CASTGTGSGSYEQYF. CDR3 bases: TGTGCCAGCACGGGGACAGGGAGCGGCTCCTACGAGCAGTACTTC.

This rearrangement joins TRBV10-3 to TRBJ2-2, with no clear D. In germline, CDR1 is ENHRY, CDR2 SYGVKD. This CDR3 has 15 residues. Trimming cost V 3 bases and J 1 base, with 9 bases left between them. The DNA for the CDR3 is TGTGCCATCAGTGACGACATGGTGAACACCGGGGAGCTGTTTTTT. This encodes CAISDDMVNTGELFF.

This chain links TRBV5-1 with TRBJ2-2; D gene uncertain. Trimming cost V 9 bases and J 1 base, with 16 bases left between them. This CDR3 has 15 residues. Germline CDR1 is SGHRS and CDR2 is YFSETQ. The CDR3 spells CATKFGSGNTGELFF. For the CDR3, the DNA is TGCGCCACCAAATTTGGGTCGGGGAACACCGGGGAGCTGTTTTTT.

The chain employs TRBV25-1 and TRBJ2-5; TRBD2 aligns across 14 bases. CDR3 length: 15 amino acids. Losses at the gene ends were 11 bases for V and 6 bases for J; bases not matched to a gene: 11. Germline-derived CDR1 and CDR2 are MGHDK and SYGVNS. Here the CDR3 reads CACSGTSGREKTQYF. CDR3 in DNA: TGTGCCTGTTCAGGGACTAGCGGGAGAGAGAAGACCCAGTACTTC.